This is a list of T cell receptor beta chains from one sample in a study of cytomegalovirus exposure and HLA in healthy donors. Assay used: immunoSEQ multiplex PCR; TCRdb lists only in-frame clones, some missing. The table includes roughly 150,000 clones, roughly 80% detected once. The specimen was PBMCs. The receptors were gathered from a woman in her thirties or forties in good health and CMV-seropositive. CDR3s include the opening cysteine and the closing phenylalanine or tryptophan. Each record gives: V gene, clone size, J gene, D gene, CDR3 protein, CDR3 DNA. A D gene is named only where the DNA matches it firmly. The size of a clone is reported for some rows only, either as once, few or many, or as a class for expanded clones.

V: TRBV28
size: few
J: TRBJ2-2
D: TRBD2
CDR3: CASSSGGDSGELFF
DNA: TGTGCCAGCAGTAGCGGGGGGGACTCCGGGGAGCTGTTTTTT

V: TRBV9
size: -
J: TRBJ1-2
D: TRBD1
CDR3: CASSVTADRDVGYTF
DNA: TGTGCCAGCAGCGTAACTGCCGACAGGGATGTTGGCTACACCTTC

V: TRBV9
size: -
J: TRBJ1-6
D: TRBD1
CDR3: CASSGGDSSSPLHF
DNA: TGTGCCAGCAGCGGGGGGGACAGTTCTTCACCCCTCCACTTT

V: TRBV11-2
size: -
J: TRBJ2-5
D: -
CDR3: CASSLGVSRGETQYF
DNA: TGTGCCAGCAGCTTAGGGGTATCGAGGGGGGAGACCCAGTACTTC

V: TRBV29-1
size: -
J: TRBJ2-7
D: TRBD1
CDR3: CSVAIGTGYYEQYF
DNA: TGCAGCGTTGCCATCGGGACAGGCTATTACGAGCAGTACTTC

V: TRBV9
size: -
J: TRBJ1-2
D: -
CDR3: CASSDRVTGYTF
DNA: TGTGCCAGCAGCGACAGAGTCACTGGGTACACCTTC

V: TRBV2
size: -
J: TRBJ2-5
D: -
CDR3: CASRGGEETQYF
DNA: TGTGCCAGTCGCGGCGGGGAAGAGACCCAGTACTTC

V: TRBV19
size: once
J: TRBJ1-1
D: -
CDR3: CASRNRENTEAFF
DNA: TGTGCCAGTAGGAACAGGGAGAACACTGAAGCTTTCTTT

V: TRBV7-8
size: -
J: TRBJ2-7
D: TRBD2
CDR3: CASSLALAGVYEQYF
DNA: TGTGCCAGCAGCTTAGCACTAGCGGGAGTTTACGAGCAGTACTTC

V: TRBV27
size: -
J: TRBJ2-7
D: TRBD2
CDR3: CASSTYSGRAGYEQYF
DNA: TGTGCCAGCAGCACCTATAGCGGGAGGGCCGGTTACGAGCAGTACTTC

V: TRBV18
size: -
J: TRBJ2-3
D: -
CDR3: CASSPPSTDTQYF
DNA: TGTGCCAGCTCACCCCCTAGCACAGATACGCAGTATTTT

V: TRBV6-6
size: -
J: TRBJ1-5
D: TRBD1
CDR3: CASSARQGGAQPQHF
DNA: TGTGCCAGCAGTGCCCGACAGGGTGGTGCTCAGCCCCAGCATTTT

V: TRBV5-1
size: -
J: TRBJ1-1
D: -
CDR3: CASSLAARSTEAFF
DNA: TGCGCCAGCAGCTTGGCTGCTCGGAGCACGGAAGCTTTCTTT

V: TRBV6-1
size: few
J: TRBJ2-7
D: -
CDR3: CASSFSNRNEQYF
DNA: TGTGCCAGCAGCTTTTCAAACAGGAACGAGCAGTACTTC

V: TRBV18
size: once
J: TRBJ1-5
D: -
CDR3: CASSLDNQPQHF
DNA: TGTGCCAGCTCACTAGATAATCAGCCCCAGCATTTT

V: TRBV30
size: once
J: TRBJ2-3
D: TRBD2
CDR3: CAWIISGSVTDTQYF
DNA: TGTGCCTGGATTATTAGCGGGAGTGTAACAGATACGCAGTATTTT

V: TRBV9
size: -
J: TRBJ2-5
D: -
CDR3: CASSVVGGVGETQYF
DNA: TGTGCCAGCAGCGTAGTTGGAGGGGTAGGAGAGACCCAGTACTTC

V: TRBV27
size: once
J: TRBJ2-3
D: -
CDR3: CASSFWLANTDTQYF
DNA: TGTGCCAGCAGTTTTTGGCTAGCTAACACAGATACGCAGTATTTT

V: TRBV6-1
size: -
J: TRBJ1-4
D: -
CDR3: CASSEGGRVFSNEKLFF
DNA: TGTGCCAGCAGTGAAGGGGGCAGGGTTTTTAGTAATGAAAAACTGTTTTTT

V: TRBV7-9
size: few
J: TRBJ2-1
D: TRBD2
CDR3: CASRILRLAESSYNEQFF
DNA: TGTGCCAGCAGGATACTTCGACTAGCGGAGAGCTCCTACAATGAGCAGTTCTTC

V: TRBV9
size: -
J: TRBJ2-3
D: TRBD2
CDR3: CASTPSGRGADTQYF
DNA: TGTGCCAGCACTCCTAGCGGGAGAGGGGCAGATACGCAGTATTTT

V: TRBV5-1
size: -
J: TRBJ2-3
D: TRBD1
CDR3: CASSKDRVSDTQYF
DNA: TGCGCCAGCAGCAAGGACAGGGTTTCGGATACGCAGTATTTT

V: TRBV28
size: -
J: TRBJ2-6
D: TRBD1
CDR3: CASSRQGSGANVLTF
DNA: TGTGCCAGCAGCCGACAGGGATCTGGGGCCAACGTCCTGACTTTC

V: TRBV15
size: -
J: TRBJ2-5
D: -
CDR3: CATSGSRGLETQYF
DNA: TGTGCCACCAGCGGATCAAGGGGTCTTGAGACCCAGTACTTC

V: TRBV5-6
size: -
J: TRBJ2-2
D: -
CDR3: CASSFGGPGELFF
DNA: TGTGCCAGCAGTTTCGGGGGTCCCGGGGAGCTGTTTTTT

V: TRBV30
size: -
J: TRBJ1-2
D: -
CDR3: CAGTSSPGLGYTF
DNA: TGTGCCGGCACCTCATCTCCGGGACTTGGCTACACCTTC

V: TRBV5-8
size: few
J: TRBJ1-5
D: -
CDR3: CASSVRTGSNQPQHF
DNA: TGTGCCAGCAGCGTCAGGACGGGAAGCAATCAGCCCCAGCATTTT

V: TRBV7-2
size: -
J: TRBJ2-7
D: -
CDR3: CASSRSGGDVYEQYF
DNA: TGTGCCAGCAGCCGTTCCGGGGGTGATGTTTACGAGCAGTACTTC

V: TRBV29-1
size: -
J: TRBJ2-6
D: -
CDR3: CSAARDTDSGANVLTF
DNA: TGCAGCGCCGCCCGGGACACCGACTCTGGGGCCAACGTCCTGACTTTC

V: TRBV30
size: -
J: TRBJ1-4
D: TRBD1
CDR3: CAWSTRQGREKLFF
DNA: TGTGCCTGGAGTACCCGACAGGGTCGTGAAAAACTGTTTTTT

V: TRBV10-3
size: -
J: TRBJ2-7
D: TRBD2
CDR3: CAIRATSGGSYEQYF
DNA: TGTGCCATCCGAGCGACTAGCGGGGGTTCCTACGAGCAGTACTTC

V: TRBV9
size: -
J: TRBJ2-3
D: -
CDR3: CASSVGGGAAMIDTQYF
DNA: TGTGCCAGCAGCGTTGGGGGAGGAGCGGCCATGATAGATACGCAGTATTTT

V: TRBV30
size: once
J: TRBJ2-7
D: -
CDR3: CAWSETAPYEQYF
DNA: TGTGCCTGGAGTGAGACAGCCCCCTACGAGCAGTACTTC

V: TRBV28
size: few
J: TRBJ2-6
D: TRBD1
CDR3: CAGGTGSSGANVLTF
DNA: TGTGCCGGCGGGACAGGGAGCTCTGGGGCCAACGTCCTGACTTTC

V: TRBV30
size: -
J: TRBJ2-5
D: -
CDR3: CAWSTGGLEQYF
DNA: TGTGCCTGGAGTACCGGGGGTTTGGAGCAGTACTTC

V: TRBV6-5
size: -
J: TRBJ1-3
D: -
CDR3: CASSYSNSHSGNTIYF
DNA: TGTGCCAGCAGTTACTCGAACTCCCACTCTGGAAACACCATATATTTT